Shown below are 28 T cell receptor beta chains from a single sample sequenced in a study of blood T cells in healthy people across ages. Together with a sample-barcoded 5' primer, a J-beta primer mix was included in a second PCR lasting about 7 to 11 cycles. TCRdb reprocessed the 5' RACE reads via MiXCR and lists one record per CDR3 protein. The sample has 1,100,000 or so distinct CDR3 sequences; 45% are singletons. Sequenced sample: blood. The receptor set was obtained from a woman aged 55-75 years in good health.

This clonotype was recorded many times. The chain has TRBV29-1 and TRBJ2-1, with D tentatively TRBD2 (5 bases). Germline V lookup: CDR1 SQVTM, CDR2 ANQGSEA. V gave up 6 bases and J gave up 5 bases, with 8 bases separating them. This CDR3 has 11 residues. This chain's CDR3 is CSVRGDNEQFF. The CDR3 DNA reads as TGCAGCGTCCGGGGAGACAATGAGCAGTTCTTC.

The chain carries TRBV13 and TRBJ2-3; 10 nucleotides align to TRBD2. Germline V gene data show CDR1 as PRHDT and CDR2 as FYEKMQ (reference sequence). The CDR3 length is 16 residues. V was pared by 5 bases and J by 1 base, with 6 bases of the junction left unmatched. The CDR3 loop is CASSPASGSGTDTQYF. CDR3 nucleotides: TGTGCCAGCAGCCCCGCTAGCGGGAGTGGCACAGATACGCAGTATTTT.

This clonotype has a handful of counts. V and J are TRBV29-1 and TRBJ2-1; TRBD1 aligns across 7 bases. J gave up 4 bases and V 3 bases, and 9 bases lay outside the gene matches. Germline lookup yields CDR1 SQVTM and CDR2 ANQGSEA. CDR3 length: 15 residues. The CDR3: CSVDRTGGYYNEQFF. DNA of the CDR3: TGCAGCGTTGACCGGACAGGCGGCTATTACAATGAGCAGTTCTTC.

J is TRBJ2-1 and V is TRBV5-1, with TRBD2 identical over 7 bases. The trim removed 4 bases at V and 3 bases at J, leaving 7 bases unmatched. The CDR3 length is 15 residues. CDR1 is SGHRS, CDR2 YFSETQ, per germline. The CDR3 bases are TGCGCCAGCAGCGGGGCTAGCGGAGACTACAATGAGCAGTTCTTC. It translates to CASSGASGDYNEQFF. The full variable domain, completed using reference TRBV5-1 and TRBJ2-1, is KAGVTQTPRYLIKTRGQQVTLSCSPISGHRSVSWYQQTPGQGLQFLFEYFSETQRNKGNFPGRFSGRQFSNSRSEMNVSTLELGDSALYLCASSGASGDYNEQFFGPGTRLTVL.

V usage is TRBV7-2 and J usage is TRBJ2-5; D gene ambiguous. The CDR3 covers 14 residues. V lost 4 bases to trimming and J lost 5 bases, with 14 bases between them. Per the germline V gene, CDR1 is SGHTA and CDR2 is FQGNSA. CDR3 amino acids: CASSSPASKETQYF. CDR3 DNA: TGTGCCAGCAGCTCGCCCGCTTCCAAGGAGACCCAGTACTTC.

This clonotype came up a few times. The CDR3 DNA sequence: TGTGCCACCGCGTCGGGACTAGCGGGACCCTTCTCCTACAATGAGCAGTTCTTC. Translated, it gives CATASGLAGPFSYNEQFF. V gene TRBV15 combines with J gene TRBJ2-1; 13 bases map to TRBD2. Germline trimming cut 8 bases from V and 0 bases from J; bases unmatched to any gene: 10. CDR3 length: 18 residues. Germline CDR1 is LNHNV and CDR2 is YYDKDF (reference sequence).

The chain employs TRBV5-1 and TRBJ2-1; 10 positions agree with TRBD2. J was trimmed by 10 bases and V by 0 bases; bases with no gene match: 16. The CDR3 totals 18 residues. The germline V gene encodes CDR1 SGHRS and CDR2 YFSETQ. The CDR3 nucleotides are TGCGCCAGCAGCTTGGCAGGTACACACTCTAGCGGGAGTAACGAGCAGTTCTTC. Translated: CASSLAGTHSSGSNEQFF.

Many counts were recorded for this clonotype. The gene calls are TRBV30 and TRBJ2-1; 11 bases map to TRBD2. Germline CDR1 and CDR2: GTSNPN and SVGIG (reference sequence). The trim removed 3 bases at V and 7 bases at J, leaving 5 bases unmatched. The CDR3 length is 14 residues. CDR3 DNA: TGTGCCTGGAGCCCGGGACTAGCGGATAATGAGCAGTTCTTC. Amino acids: CAWSPGLADNEQFF.

On this clonotype: A read error may produce the germline difference seen at one junction end. J is TRBJ1-5 and V is TRBV25-1; D is perhaps TRBD1 (6 bases). This CDR3 comprises 15 residues. Germline V lookup: CDR1 MGHDK, CDR2 SYGVNS. The CDR3 region has the DNA TGTGCCAGCAGTGAATCCACAGGGCTCAATCAGCTCCAGCATTTT. Protein: CASSESTGLNQLQHF.

The rearrangement uses TRBV5-5 and TRBJ1-1; D gene uncertain. V shed 4 bases and J shed 0 bases, with 10 bases lying between them. Germline V CDR1 and CDR2: SGHKS, YYEKEE (reference sequence). The CDR3 contains 14 residues. CDR3 in amino acids: CASSTYSMNTEAFF. Written as DNA, the CDR3 is TGTGCCAGCAGCACCTACAGCATGAACACTGAAGCTTTCTTT.

The genes are TRBV29-1 and TRBJ2-5, with D possibly called TRBD1 or TRBD2 (5 bases each). The germline V and J ends were trimmed by 4 bases and 11 bases, with 17 bases remaining between them. Germline CDR1 and CDR2: SQVTM and ANQGSEA. This CDR3 has 12 residues. CDR3 in amino acids: CSVARDRGKQYF. The CDR3 DNA sequence: TGCAGCGTTGCAAGGGACCGAGGGAAGCAGTACTTC.

Ten or more counts support this clonotype. The chain has TRBV29-1 and TRBJ2-1, with a weak D call TRBD1 (6 bases). The CDR3 is made up of 12 amino acids. V lost 6 bases, J lost 4 bases, and 10 bases lay in between. Germline V gene lookup returns CDR1 SQVTM and CDR2 ANQGSEA. This chain's CDR3 is CSVHGQYNEQFF. The CDR3 DNA follows: TGCAGCGTCCATGGACAGTACAATGAGCAGTTCTTC.

This clonotype was found a few times. The chain uses TRBV28 and TRBJ2-1, with 9 positions matching TRBD2. The J segment lost 8 bases and the V segment lost 2 bases, leaving 7 bases of the junction unmatched. Germline CDR1 reads MDHEN; CDR2 reads SYDVKM. The CDR3 is 15 residues long. The CDR3, as DNA: TGTGCCAGCAGTTTAGGAGGGGGACTAGCTCATGAGCAGTTCTTC. As protein: CASSLGGGLAHEQFF.

This clonotype was found a few times. The chain has TRBV7-6 and TRBJ2-1; D is possibly TRBD2 (6 bases). V lost 6 bases, J lost 8 bases, and 14 bases lay in between. The V gene's germline CDR1 is SGHVS and CDR2 FNYEAQ. CDR3 length: 13 amino acids. CDR3 sequence (DNA): TGTGCCAGCAGGGCCGGGACTGTTGATGAGCAGTTCTTC. Protein: CASRAGTVDEQFF.

V is TRBV4-1 and J is TRBJ2-7; D is ambiguous. The CDR3 runs to 15 residues. The germline V gene encodes CDR1 MGHRA and CDR2 YSYEKL. V was clipped by 0 bases and J by 3 bases, with 12 bases between them. This chain's CDR3 is CASSQDPNGYYEQYF. DNA for the CDR3: TGCGCCAGCAGCCAAGATCCTAACGGATACTACGAGCAGTACTTC.

The V call is TRBV29-1, the J call TRBJ2-7; tentative D call: TRBD1 (6 bases). The germline V gene has CDR1 SQVTM and CDR2 ANQGSEA. The CDR3 loop spans 17 amino acids. The ends were cut back, 3 bases at V and 0 bases at J, with 21 bases in the middle. CDR3 bases: TGCAGCGTTGAGTTGGGGACCGGGACACTTACCTCCTACGAGCAGTACTTC. This sequence encodes CSVELGTGTLTSYEQYF.

The chain uses TRBV28 and TRBJ1-5; possible D gene TRBD1, 6 bases. This CDR3 comprises 13 residues. Germline-derived CDR1 and CDR2 are MDHEN and SYDVKM. The germline V and J ends were trimmed by 6 bases and 5 bases, with 11 bases remaining between them. CDR3 in DNA: TGTGCCAGCAGGGAGACAGGAGATCAGCCCCAGCATTTT. This translates into CASRETGDQPQHF.

The chain recombines TRBV7-2 with TRBJ2-5; D remains unclear. This CDR3 region has 13 residues. CDR1 and CDR2 (germline): SGHTA, FQGNSA. Trimming cost V 5 bases and J 4 bases, with 11 bases left between them. In DNA form, the CDR3 reads TGTGCCAGCAGCCCGCGTCGAACAGAGACCCAGTACTTC. Its translation is CASSPRRTETQYF.

This clonotype was found a few times. CDR3 bases: TGTGCCAGCAGGGGTACCTCTGGGGCCAACGTCCTGACTTTC. This encodes CASRGTSGANVLTF. This chain connects TRBV6-6 to TRBJ2-6; no definite D call. V lost 6 bases to trimming and J lost 0 bases, with 6 bases between them. The CDR3 has 14 amino acids. Per germline, CDR1 MNHNY and CDR2 SVGAGI (reference sequence).

This clonotype was observed a few times. This sequence joins TRBV7-8 and TRBJ1-3; the D gene is possibly TRBD1 (5 bases). Per the germline V gene, CDR1 is SGHVS and CDR2 is FQNEAQ. Trimming stripped 3 bases from V and 4 bases from J, with 13 bases between. This CDR3 is built from 15 residues. The CDR3 loop is CASSLEAGPGNTIYF. In nucleotides, the CDR3 is TGTGCCAGCAGCTTGGAAGCAGGGCCAGGAAACACCATATATTTT.

The gene calls are TRBV7-2 and TRBJ1-2, with D tentatively TRBD1 (5 bases). The V gene lost 0 bases and the J gene lost 4 bases, with 9 bases spanning the gap. CDR1 SGHTA and CDR2 FQGNSA come from the germline V gene. The CDR3 spans 14 residues. CDR3 bases: TGTGCCAGCAGCTTAGCACGGGACGGCTATGGCTACACCTTC. Its translation: CASSLARDGYGYTF.

This chain connects TRBV12-3 or TRBV12-4 to TRBJ2-7, with 16 bases fitting TRBD2. The CDR3 totals 16 residues. With V trimmed by 5 bases and J by 4 bases, 5 bases remained unmatched. The CDR3 DNA reads TGTGCCAGCAGTACCGGGACTAGCGGGAGGGCTTACGAGCAGTACTTC. It translates to CASSTGTSGRAYEQYF.

The chain is built from TRBV20-1 and TRBJ2-7; 8 bases map to TRBD2. There are 16 residues in the CDR3. CDR1 and CDR2 from the germline V gene are DFQATT and SNEGSKA (reference sequence). Unmatched junction bases numbered 10, after V lost 3 bases and J lost 0 bases. The CDR3 protein is CSASWLAGDLSYEQYF. Written as DNA, the CDR3 is TGCAGTGCTAGTTGGCTAGCGGGCGATCTCTCCTACGAGCAGTACTTC.

This clonotype was detected only a few times. The chain links TRBV6-2 or TRBV6-3 to TRBJ2-1, with TRBD2 matching over 10 bases. This CDR3 is built from 15 residues. Germline lookup yields CDR1 MNHEY and CDR2 SVGEGT. V was pared by 6 bases and J by 7 bases, with 9 bases of the junction left unmatched. The CDR3 here is CASRNRRAGGNEQFF. DNA of the CDR3: TGTGCCAGCAGGAACCGACGAGCGGGAGGGAATGAGCAGTTCTTC.

This clonotype was picked up a small number of times. This chain uses TRBV6-5 with TRBJ2-1; TRBD2 matches 11 bases. Losses at the gene ends were 5 bases for V and 8 bases for J; bases not matched to a gene: 8. Looked up from germline, CDR1 is MNHEY and CDR2 is SVGAGI. The CDR3 has 15 residues. CDR3 protein: CASSPTSGGGYEQFF. The DNA of the CDR3 is TGTGCCAGCAGTCCCACTAGCGGGGGTGGTTATGAGCAGTTCTTC.

This chain connects TRBV6-2 or TRBV6-3 to TRBJ2-5, with TRBD1 as a possible D gene (6 bases). Trimming took 6 bases from V and 5 from J, leaving 16 bases between them. Germline CDR1 is MNHEY and CDR2 is SVGEGT. The CDR3 spans 14 residues. CDR3 nucleotides: TGTGCCAGCAGAACCAGGGGATTGACGGAGACCCAGTACTTC. It is translated as CASRTRGLTETQYF.

This clonotype was counted only a few times. V and J are TRBV15 and TRBJ1-5, with D unclear. The CDR3 is 14 amino acids. CDR1 and CDR2 from the germline V gene are LNHNV and YYDKDF (reference sequence). Trimming took 5 bases from V and 1 from J, leaving 9 bases between them. The CDR3 here is CATSLSISNQPQHF. The CDR3 DNA reads TGTGCCACCAGCCTATCGATAAGCAATCAGCCCCAGCATTTT. Full variable domain (outside the CDR3, taken from reference TRBV15 and TRBJ1-5): DAMVIQNPRYQVTQFGKPVTLSCSQTLNHNVMYWYQQKSSQAPKLLFHYYDKDFNNEADTPDNFQSRRPNTSFCFLDIRSPGLGDTAMYLCATSLSISNQPQHFGDGTRLSIL.

The rearrangement uses TRBV6-5 and TRBJ2-1; D gene unclear. V was clipped by 5 bases and J by 6 bases, with 11 bases between them. Per the germline V gene, CDR1 is MNHEY and CDR2 is SVGAGI. This CDR3 comprises 13 residues. The CDR3 region has the DNA TGTGCCAGCAGTCCCTCCGCTGGCAATGAGCAGTTCTTC. Amino acid sequence: CASSPSAGNEQFF.